This T cell receptor beta chain was recovered during a study of OX40 agonist ivuxolimab in advanced cancers. The V end was cut by 0 bases, the J end by 5 bases, with 10 bases between. The germline CDR1 and CDR2 sequences are SQVTM and ANQGSEA. The CDR3 spans 14 residues. Here immunoSEQ multiplex PCR was the method, and the copy in TCRdb shows in-frame clones only, minus some. The repertoire holds some 62,000 clones, with 70% to 90% as singletons. This sample comprised CD4+ or CD8+ T cells sorted from blood, obtained in a trial of the OX40 agonist ivuxolimab. The clonotype originates from an adult with an advanced solid tumor such as melanoma, head and neck, liver or kidney cancer. The chain has TRBV29-1 and TRBJ2-2, with D maybe TRBD1 (5 bases). CDR3 sequence (DNA): TGCAGCGTTGAAGAAAGCAGGGTGACCGGGGAGCTGTTTTTT. This codes for CSVEESRVTGELFF.